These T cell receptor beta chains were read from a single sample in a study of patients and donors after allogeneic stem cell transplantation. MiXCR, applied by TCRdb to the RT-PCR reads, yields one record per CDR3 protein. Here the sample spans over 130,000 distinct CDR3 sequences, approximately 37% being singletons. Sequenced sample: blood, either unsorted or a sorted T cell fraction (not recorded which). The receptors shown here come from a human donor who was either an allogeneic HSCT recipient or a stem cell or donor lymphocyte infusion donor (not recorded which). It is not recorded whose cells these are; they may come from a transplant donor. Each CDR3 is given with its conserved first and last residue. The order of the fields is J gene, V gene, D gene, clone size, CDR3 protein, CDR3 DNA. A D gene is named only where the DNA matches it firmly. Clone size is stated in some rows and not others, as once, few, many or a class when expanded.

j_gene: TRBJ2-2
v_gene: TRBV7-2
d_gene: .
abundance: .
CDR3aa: CASSLDSALNAGELFF
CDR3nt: TGTGCCAGCAGCTTAGATAGTGCCTTAAACGCCGGGGAGCTGTTTTTT

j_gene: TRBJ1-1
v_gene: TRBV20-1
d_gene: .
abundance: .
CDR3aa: CSARGQNTEAFF
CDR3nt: TGCAGTGCTAGGGGGCAGAACACTGAAGCTTTCTTT

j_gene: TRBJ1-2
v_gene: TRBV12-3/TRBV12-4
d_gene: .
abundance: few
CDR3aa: CASSLRVGFYGYTF
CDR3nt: TGTGCCAGCAGCCTCCGAGTTGGCTTCTATGGCTACACCTTC

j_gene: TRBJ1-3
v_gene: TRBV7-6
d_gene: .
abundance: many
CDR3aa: CASSHPQTSGNTIYF
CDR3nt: TGTGCCAGCAGCCACCCACAGACCTCTGGAAACACCATATATTTT

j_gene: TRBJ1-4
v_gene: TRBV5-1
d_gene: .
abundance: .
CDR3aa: CASTPRRNEKLFF
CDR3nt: TGCGCCAGCACCCCCCGGAGGAATGAAAAACTGTTTTTT

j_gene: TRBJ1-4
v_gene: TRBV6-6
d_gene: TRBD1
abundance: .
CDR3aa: CASSPPGQLDEKLFF
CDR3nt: TGTGCCAGCAGCCCTCCGGGACAGTTAGATGAAAAACTGTTTTTT

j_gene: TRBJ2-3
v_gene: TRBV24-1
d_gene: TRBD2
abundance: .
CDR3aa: CATRGAGVTDTQYF
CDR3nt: TGTGCCACCAGAGGGGCGGGGGTGACAGATACGCAGTATTTT

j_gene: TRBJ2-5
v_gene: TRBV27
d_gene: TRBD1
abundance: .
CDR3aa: CASSLATGGKRAETQYF
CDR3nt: TGTGCCAGCAGTTTGGCGACAGGGGGCAAGCGCGCGGAGACCCAGTACTTC

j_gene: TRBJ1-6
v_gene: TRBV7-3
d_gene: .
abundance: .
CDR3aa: CASSLGANSPLHF
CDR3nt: TGTGCCAGCAGCTTAGGGGCTAATTCACCCCTCCACTTT

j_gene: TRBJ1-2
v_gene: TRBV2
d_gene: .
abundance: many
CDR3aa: CASSLNGLNYGYTF
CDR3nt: TGTGCCAGCAGTCTCAACGGTCTCAACTATGGCTACACCTTC

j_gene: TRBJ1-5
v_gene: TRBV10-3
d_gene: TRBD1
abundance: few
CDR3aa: CAISDPTGFNQPQHF
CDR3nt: TGTGCCATCAGTGATCCGACAGGGTTCAATCAGCCCCAGCATTTT